A selection of T cell receptor beta chains follows, all from one sample in a study of glioma-infiltrating T cells. TCRdb redid the calling of the multiplex PCR reads with MiXCR, one entry per CDR3 protein. This table has around 390,000 distinct CDR3 sequences, approximately 42% appearing once. Sequencing was done on a sample of glioma tissue, nonneoplastic brain tissue, or PBMCs (not recorded which). The receptors stem from a human donor with low-grade glioma or glioblastoma, undergoing nonglioma brain surgery, or in good health (not recorded which). Both conserved end residues are part of each CDR3. D genes are given only for firm matches. The size field is filled for only some rows; it gives once, few, many or a size class.

size: .; V: TRBV7-2; J: TRBJ2-3; D: .; DNA: TGTGCCAGCAGCTTATCCAGATCCCTGGATACGCAGTATTTT; CDR3: CASSLSRSLDTQYF
size: .; V: TRBV27; J: TRBJ2-7; D: .; DNA: TGTGCCAGCAGTTTATCCCTTCAGTCTTACGAGCAGTACTTC; CDR3: CASSLSLQSYEQYF
size: .; V: TRBV7-9; J: TRBJ2-3; D: TRBD2; DNA: TGTGCCAGCAGCCTAGGGGTAGCGGGGACAACAGATACGCAGTATTTT; CDR3: CASSLGVAGTTDTQYF
size: many; V: TRBV4-3; J: TRBJ2-1; D: .; DNA: TGCGCCAGCAGCCACGGCGGGGCACTCAATGAGCAGTTCTTC; CDR3: CASSHGGALNEQFF
size: .; V: TRBV7-2; J: TRBJ1-6; D: .; DNA: TGTGCCAGCAGTCTGTCAGGGAATAATTCACCCCTCCACTTT; CDR3: CASSLSGNNSPLHF
size: .; V: TRBV4-1; J: TRBJ1-4; D: .; DNA: TGCGCCAGCAGCCAAGGACGGCACTCAACTAATGAAAAACTGTTTTTT; CDR3: CASSQGRHSTNEKLFF
size: .; V: TRBV10-3; J: TRBJ1-2; D: .; DNA: TGTGCCATCAGACCCCAGGGAGTTAAGGACTATGGCTACACCTTC; CDR3: CAIRPQGVKDYGYTF
size: many; V: TRBV27; J: TRBJ2-3; D: .; DNA: TGTGCCAGCAGTCTACTAGCCACATATACGCAGTATTTT; CDR3: CASSLLATYTQYF
size: .; V: TRBV4-1; J: TRBJ2-1; D: TRBD2; DNA: TGCGCCAGCAGCCAAGTGCGCGGGAGTGTCTACAATGAGCAGTTCTTC; CDR3: CASSQVRGSVYNEQFF
size: .; V: TRBV6-6; J: TRBJ1-1; D: .; DNA: TGTGCCGGCAGTTACCACGGACGGGGAGCTTTCTTT; CDR3: CAGSYHGRGAFF
size: .; V: TRBV28; J: TRBJ1-5; D: .; DNA: TGTGCCAGCAGACTGACAGCGAATCAGCCCCAGCATTTT; CDR3: CASRLTANQPQHF
size: few; V: TRBV28; J: TRBJ2-3; D: .; DNA: TGTGCCAGCAGTTCCCGCGGCATGCCACTCACAGATACGCAGTATTTT; CDR3: CASSSRGMPLTDTQYF
size: .; V: TRBV7-9; J: TRBJ2-1; D: TRBD2; DNA: TGTGCCAGCAGCTCCCCTAGCGGGAGTAACCCCTACAATGAGCAGTTCTTC; CDR3: CASSSPSGSNPYNEQFF
size: .; V: TRBV25-1; J: TRBJ2-1; D: TRBD2; DNA: TGTGCCAGCAGTGAATTCGGGAGGGCCTCCTACAATGAGCAGTTCTTC; CDR3: CASSEFGRASYNEQFF
size: many; V: TRBV7-2; J: TRBJ2-5; D: .; DNA: TGTGCCAGCAGCTTAGGGGGACACACCCTCATTCGGACCCAGTACTTC; CDR3: CASSLGGHTLIRTQYF
size: few; V: TRBV4-1; J: TRBJ1-2; D: TRBD1; DNA: TGCGCCAGCAGCCAAGATCAGACAGGGGTTGCGGACGGCTACACCTTC; CDR3: CASSQDQTGVADGYTF
size: .; V: TRBV2; J: TRBJ2-7; D: TRBD1; DNA: TGTGCCACCCAGGGACAGGGGGAATACTACGAGCAGTACTTC; CDR3: CATQGQGEYYEQYF
size: .; V: TRBV20-1; J: TRBJ2-7; D: .; DNA: TGCAGTGCTAGTCCGGGTTCCTACGAGCAGTACTTC; CDR3: CSASPGSYEQYF
size: few; V: TRBV20-1; J: TRBJ1-2; D: .; DNA: TGCAGTGCTGTACCCGGGACTTCTTATGGCTACACCTTC; CDR3: CSAVPGTSYGYTF
size: .; V: TRBV4-2; J: TRBJ1-2; D: TRBD1; DNA: TGTGCCAGCAGCCAAGAAGTGGACAGGGGCGCCTTCTATGGCTACACCTTC; CDR3: CASSQEVDRGAFYGYTF
size: few; V: TRBV5-1; J: TRBJ2-1; D: .; DNA: TGCGCCAGCGGACAACAGGGATCGGCCTACAATGAGCAGTTCTTC; CDR3: CASGQQGSAYNEQFF